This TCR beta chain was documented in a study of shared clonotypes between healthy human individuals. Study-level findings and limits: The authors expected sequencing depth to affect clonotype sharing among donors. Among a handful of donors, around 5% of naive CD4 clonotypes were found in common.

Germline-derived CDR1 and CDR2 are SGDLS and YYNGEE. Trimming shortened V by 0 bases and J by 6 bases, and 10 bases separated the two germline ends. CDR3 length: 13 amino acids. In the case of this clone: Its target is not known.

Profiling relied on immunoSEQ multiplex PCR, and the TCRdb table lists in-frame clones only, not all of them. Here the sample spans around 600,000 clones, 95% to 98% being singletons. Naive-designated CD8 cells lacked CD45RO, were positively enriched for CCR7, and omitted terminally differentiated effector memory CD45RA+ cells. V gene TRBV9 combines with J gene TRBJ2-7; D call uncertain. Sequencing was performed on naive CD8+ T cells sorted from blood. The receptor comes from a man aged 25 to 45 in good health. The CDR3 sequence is CASSVDTLGEQYF. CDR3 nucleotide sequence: TGTGCCAGCAGCGTAGACACTCTGGGCGAGCAGTACTTC.